This T cell receptor (beta chain) was observed in a study of vaccination and CD4 T cells after COVID-19. The overall study: In culture, cells were exposed to overlapping spike peptides from SARS-CoV-2, HCoV-NL63, HCoV-OC43 and HCoV-229E.

Worth noting for this clonotype: Its antigen remains unidentified.

CDR1 ENHRY and CDR2 SYGVKD come from the germline V gene. The trim removed 6 bases at V and 3 bases at J, leaving 10 bases unmatched. This CDR3 is built from 15 residues. Study results and caveats: A median about 83% of convalescent patients' SARS-CoV-2-reactive clones emerged only after vaccination.

The treatment: approximately nine-day PBMC culture with coronavirus spike peptide pools or control peptides (ViraFEST assay). The ViraFEST method relied on peptide pools to expand antigen-specific T cells, followed by TCR sequencing. Scientists ran DNA taken from cultured CD4+ T cells through the Oncomine TCR Beta short-read assay for sequencing. The template was genomic DNA from cultured CD4+ T cells. One entry per CDR3 protein results from TCRdb running MiXCR on the PCR reads. The data show roughly 26,000 distinct CDR3 sequences, around 66% seen once. The chain uses TRBV10-3 and TRBJ2-7; 8 bases are a match to TRBD2. The clonotype was recovered from a human donor who had recovered from COVID-19. The sequenced material came from CD4+ T cells from blood, cultured in vitro. The CDR3, as DNA: TGTGCCATCAGGCCCCAACTAGCGGAAATCTACGAGCAGTACTTC. As protein: CAIRPQLAEIYEQYF.